This T cell receptor (beta chain) was documented in a study of patients and donors after allogeneic stem cell transplantation. One entry per CDR3 protein results from TCRdb running MiXCR on the RT-PCR reads. The table shows 150,000 to 250,000 distinct CDR3 sequences, with around 41% occurring only once. This clonotype was counted only a few times. The length of the CDR3 is 14 residues. Germline values: CDR1 KGHSH, CDR2 LQKENI. The ends were cut back, 3 bases at V and 7 bases at J, with 15 bases in the middle. This rearrangement joins TRBV18 to TRBJ1-1; D is perhaps TRBD1 (6 bases). This clonotype originated in a human donor who was either an allogeneic HSCT recipient or a stem cell or donor lymphocyte infusion donor (not recorded which). It is not recorded whose cells these are; they may come from a transplant donor. Sequencing used blood, either unsorted or a sorted T cell fraction (not recorded which). CDR3 region: CASSPERTAGEAFF. The CDR3 coding sequence is TGTGCCAGCTCACCGGAGAGGACAGCCGGTGAAGCTTTCTTT. The full variable domain, completed using reference TRBV18 and TRBJ1-1, is NAGVMQNPRHLVRRRGQEARLRCSPMKGHSHVYWYRQLPEEGLKFMVYLQKENIIDESGMPKERFSAEFPKEGPSILRIQQVVRGDSAAYFCASSPERTAGEAFFGQGTRLTVV.